What follows is one TCR beta chain and its context. In its sample, this clone was seen once. Its antigen specificity is not known. Base qualities are missing; no much larger clone stands one base away. One collaborating source in Seattle enrolled patients while the patients were actively infected and followed the patients over time throughout the course of disease. The collaborating institutions used their own protocols to collect whole blood in K2EDTA tubes. For TCRbeta analysis, collaborators shipped samples in one of three forms: frozen whole blood, isolated PBMCs, or DNA extracted from either of those sample types. TCRbeta CDR3 regions were amplified from genomic DNA using the immunoSEQ Assay, a bias-controlled multiplex PCR. On the authors' methods: Nucleated cell counts per sample were estimated from amplification of reference gene primers within the assay. Sequence reads were collapsed and filtered to measure the absolute abundance of every unique TCRbeta CDR3 rearrangement. For each sample, productive Simpson clonality was calculated by taking the square root of Simpson's diversity index across productive rearrangements. What TCRdb holds here is the immuneACCESS table cut down to in-frame rearrangements. Part of the clones is not present; checked against another copy, under half of the missing clones reflect an unresolved V gene, and the others are unexplained. V, J and clone size reflect that table, while D and trimming were determined from the DNA. Present in this sample are 69,000 or so clones, approximately 80% of which were seen just once. The ten most abundant clones make up less than 15% of the sample.

This sample is drawn from a study of blood T cell repertoires in COVID-19 (dated by TCRdb to 2020 to 2022). About the investigation overall: Collaborator samples came from the United States, Italy and Spain and covered acute and convalescent phases of COVID-19. The repertoires were made available in a free public database intended to serve as a resource for research on the immune response to SARS-CoV-2. The material from the prospective study consisted of cDNA or gDNA derived from T cells, B-cell-depleted T cells, or PBMCs. The samples were drawn from two sources: the first 160 participants of the ongoing ImmuneRACE study, and 1,200 or so subjects contributed by 6 global collaborators. Where HLA class I and class II types were available, the types were taken from metadata supplied by the sample provider, not from assay-based typing. The dataset comprised deeply sampled blood TCRbeta repertoires from subjects exposed to, actively infected with, or recovered from COVID-19. Sample metadata almost always included a de-identified subject ID, COVID-19 status, age in years and sex.

Points the paper makes about the study in general: How much clinical and demographic metadata was included differed by source and by participant, and the metadata was provided uncurated.

The CDR3 has 12 amino acids, counting the end cysteine and phenylalanine. Only the CDR3 part of the read is kept: 36 bases, read in frame from the first base. The germline V gene encodes CDR1 MNHEY and CDR2 SVGEGT. The junction carries 7 bases between V and J, which are trimmed by 2 bases and 6 bases respectively. The origin of this receptor is a man in his fifties with COVID-19, enrolled during active disease. This sequence uses TRBV6-2 or TRBV6-3 and TRBJ1-1, with the D segment identity uncertain. Specimen: peripheral blood. The CDR3 amino acid sequence is: CASSYQFPEAFF. The base sequence is TGTGCCAGCAGTTACCAGTTCCCTGAAGCTTTCTTT.